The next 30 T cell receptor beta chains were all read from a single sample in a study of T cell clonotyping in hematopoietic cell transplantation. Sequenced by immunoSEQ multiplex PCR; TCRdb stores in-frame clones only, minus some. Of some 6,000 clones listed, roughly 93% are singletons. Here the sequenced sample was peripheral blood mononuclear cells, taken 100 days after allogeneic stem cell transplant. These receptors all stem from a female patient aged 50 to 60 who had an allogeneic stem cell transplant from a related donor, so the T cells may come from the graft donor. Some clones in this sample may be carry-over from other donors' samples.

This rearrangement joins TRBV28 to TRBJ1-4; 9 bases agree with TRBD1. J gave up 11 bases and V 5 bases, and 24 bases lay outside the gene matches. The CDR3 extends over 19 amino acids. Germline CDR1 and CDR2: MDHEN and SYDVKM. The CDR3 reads CASSLTGPRQGDTKGKLFF. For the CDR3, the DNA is TGTGCCAGCAGTCTCACCGGTCCACGACAGGGGGATACAAAGGGCAAACTGTTTTTT.

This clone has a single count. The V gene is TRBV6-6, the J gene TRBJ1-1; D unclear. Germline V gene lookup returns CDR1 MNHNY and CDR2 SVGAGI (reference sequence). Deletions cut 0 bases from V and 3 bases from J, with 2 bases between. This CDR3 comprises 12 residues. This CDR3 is CASSYSHTEAFF. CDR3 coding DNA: TGTGCCAGCAGTTACTCACACACTGAAGCTTTCTTT.

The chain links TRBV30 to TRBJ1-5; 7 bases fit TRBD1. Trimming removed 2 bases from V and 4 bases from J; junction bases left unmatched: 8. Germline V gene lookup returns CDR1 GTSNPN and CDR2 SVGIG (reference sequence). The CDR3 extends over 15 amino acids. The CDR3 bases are TGTGCCTGGAGTTTCACCGGGACAGCGAATCAGCCCCAGCATTTT. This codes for CAWSFTGTANQPQHF.

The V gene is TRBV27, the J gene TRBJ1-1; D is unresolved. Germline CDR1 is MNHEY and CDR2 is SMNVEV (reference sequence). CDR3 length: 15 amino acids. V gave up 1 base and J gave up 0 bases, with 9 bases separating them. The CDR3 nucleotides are TGTGCCAGCAGTTTATATATGGGGATGAACACTGAAGCTTTCTTT. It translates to CASSLYMGMNTEAFF.

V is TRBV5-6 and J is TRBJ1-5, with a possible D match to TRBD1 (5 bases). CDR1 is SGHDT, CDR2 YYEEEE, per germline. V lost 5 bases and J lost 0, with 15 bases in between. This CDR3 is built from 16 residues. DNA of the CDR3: TGTGCCAGCAGTGGGCGGGGGGAGGATAGCAATCAGCCCCAGCATTTT. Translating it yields CASSGRGEDSNQPQHF.

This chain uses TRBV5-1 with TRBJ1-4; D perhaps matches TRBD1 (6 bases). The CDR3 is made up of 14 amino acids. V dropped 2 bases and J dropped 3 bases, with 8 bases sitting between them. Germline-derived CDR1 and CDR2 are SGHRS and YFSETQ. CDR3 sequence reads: CASSFGGSNEKLFF. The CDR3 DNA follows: TGCGCCAGCAGCTTCGGGGGCTCTAATGAAAAACTGTTTTTT. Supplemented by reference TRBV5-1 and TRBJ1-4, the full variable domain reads KAGVTQTPRYLIKTRGQQVTLSCSPISGHRSVSWYQQTPGQGLQFLFEYFSETQRNKGNFPGRFSGRQFSNSRSEMNVSTLELGDSALYLCASSFGGSNEKLFFGSGTQLSVL.

CDR3 residues: CATSRDLGNSPLHF. In DNA form, the CDR3 reads TGTGCCACCAGCAGAGATTTGGGAAATTCACCCCTCCACTTT. This rearrangement joins TRBV15 to TRBJ1-6, with no clear D. The V end lost 0 bases, the J end lost 7 bases, and 7 bases lay between the germline ends. Germline CDR1 reads LNHNV; CDR2 reads YYDKDF (reference sequence). The CDR3 length is 14 residues. Variable domain in full (rest from reference TRBV15 and TRBJ1-6): DAMVIQNPRYQVTQFGKPVTLSCSQTLNHNVMYWYQQKSSQAPKLLFHYYDKDFNNEADTPDNFQSRRPNTSFCFLDIRSPGLGDTAMYLCATSRDLGNSPLHFGNGTRLTVT.

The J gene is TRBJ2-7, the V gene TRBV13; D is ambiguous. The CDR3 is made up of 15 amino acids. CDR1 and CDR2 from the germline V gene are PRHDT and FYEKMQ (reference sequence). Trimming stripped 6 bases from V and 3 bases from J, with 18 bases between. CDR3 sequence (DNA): TGTGCCAGCAGGGACCAAACTCGGTCTCACTACGAGCAGTACTTC. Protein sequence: CASRDQTRSHYEQYF.

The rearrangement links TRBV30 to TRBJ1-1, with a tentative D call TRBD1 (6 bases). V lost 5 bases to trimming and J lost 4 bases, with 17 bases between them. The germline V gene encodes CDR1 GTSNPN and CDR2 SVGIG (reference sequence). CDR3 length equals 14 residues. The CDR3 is CAWDRFRGFTEAFF. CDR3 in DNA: TGTGCCTGGGACCGTTTCAGGGGTTTCACTGAAGCTTTCTTT.

CDR3: CASSMGGQPQHF. As DNA, the CDR3 is TGTGCCAGCAGTATGGGGGGCCAGCCCCAGCATTTT. The chain couples TRBV6-1 to TRBJ1-5; D possibly corresponds to TRBD1 (6 bases). Trimming took 5 bases from V and 7 from J, leaving 9 bases between them. The CDR3 is 12 amino acids. Germline CDR1 reads MNHNS; CDR2 reads SASEGT.

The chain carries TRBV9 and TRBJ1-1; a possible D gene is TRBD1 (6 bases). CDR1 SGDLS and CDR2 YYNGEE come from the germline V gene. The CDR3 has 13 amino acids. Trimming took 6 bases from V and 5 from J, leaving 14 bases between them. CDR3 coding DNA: TGTGCCAGCATAAACAGGGAGGGGACTGAAGCTTTCTTT. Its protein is CASINREGTEAFF. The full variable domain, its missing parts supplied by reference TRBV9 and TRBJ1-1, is DSGVTQTPKHLITATGQRVTLRCSPRSGDLSVYWYQQSLDQGLQFLIQYYNGEERAKGNILERFSAQQFPDLHSELNLSSLELGDSALYFCASINREGTEAFFGQGTRLTVV.

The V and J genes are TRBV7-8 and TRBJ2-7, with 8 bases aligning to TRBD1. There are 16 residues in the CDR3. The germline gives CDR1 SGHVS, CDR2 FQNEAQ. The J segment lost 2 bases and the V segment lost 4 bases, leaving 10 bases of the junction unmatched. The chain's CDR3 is CASSSTSPGGPYEQYF. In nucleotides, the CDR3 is TGTGCCAGCAGCTCGACCTCTCCAGGGGGCCCCTACGAGCAGTACTTC.

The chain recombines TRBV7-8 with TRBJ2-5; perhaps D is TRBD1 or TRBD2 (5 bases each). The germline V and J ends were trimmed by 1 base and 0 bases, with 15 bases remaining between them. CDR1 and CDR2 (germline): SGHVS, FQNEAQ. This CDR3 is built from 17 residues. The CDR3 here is CASSLVQGTGYQETQYF. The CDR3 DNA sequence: TGTGCCAGCAGCTTAGTGCAGGGAACGGGGTACCAAGAGACCCAGTACTTC.

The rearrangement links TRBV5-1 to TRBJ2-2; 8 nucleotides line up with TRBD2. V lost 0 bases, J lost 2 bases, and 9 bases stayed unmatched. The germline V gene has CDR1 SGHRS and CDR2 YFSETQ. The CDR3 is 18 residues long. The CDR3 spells CASSLVLRTSINTGELFF. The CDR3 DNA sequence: TGCGCCAGCAGCTTGGTGTTGAGGACTAGCATAAACACCGGGGAGCTGTTTTTT.

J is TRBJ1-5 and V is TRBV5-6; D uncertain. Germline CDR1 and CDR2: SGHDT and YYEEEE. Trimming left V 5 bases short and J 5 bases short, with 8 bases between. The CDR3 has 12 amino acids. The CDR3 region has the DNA TGTGCCAGCAGTAGATTGGATCAGCCCCAGCATTTT. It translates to CASSRLDQPQHF.

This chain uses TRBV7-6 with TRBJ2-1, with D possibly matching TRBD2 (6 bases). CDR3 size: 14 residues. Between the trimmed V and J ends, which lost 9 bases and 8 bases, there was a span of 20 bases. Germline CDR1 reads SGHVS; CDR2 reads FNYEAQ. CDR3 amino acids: CASRGMGGSDEQFF. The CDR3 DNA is TGTGCCAGTCGTGGTATGGGGGGAAGCGATGAGCAGTTCTTC.

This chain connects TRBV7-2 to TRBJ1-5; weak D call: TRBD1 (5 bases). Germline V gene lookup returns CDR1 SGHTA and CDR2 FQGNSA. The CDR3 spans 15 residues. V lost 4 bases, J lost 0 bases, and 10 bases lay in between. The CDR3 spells CASSYDRSSNQPQHF. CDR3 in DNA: TGTGCCAGCAGCTACGACAGATCTAGCAATCAGCCCCAGCATTTT.

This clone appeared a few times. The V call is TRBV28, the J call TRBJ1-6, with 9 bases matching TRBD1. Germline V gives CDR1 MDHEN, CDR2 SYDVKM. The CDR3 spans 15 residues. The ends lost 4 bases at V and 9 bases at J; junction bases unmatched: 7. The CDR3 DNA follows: TGTGCCAGCAGTTACCGGGGACAGGGTTCTTCACCCCTCCACTTT. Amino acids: CASSYRGQGSSPLHF.

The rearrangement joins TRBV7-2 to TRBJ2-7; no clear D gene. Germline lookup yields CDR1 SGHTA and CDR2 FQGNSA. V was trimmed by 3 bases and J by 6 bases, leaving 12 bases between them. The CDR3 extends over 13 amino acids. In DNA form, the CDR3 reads TGTGCCAGCAGCTTCTACCTTGGCGGCGAGCAGTACTTC. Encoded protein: CASSFYLGGEQYF.

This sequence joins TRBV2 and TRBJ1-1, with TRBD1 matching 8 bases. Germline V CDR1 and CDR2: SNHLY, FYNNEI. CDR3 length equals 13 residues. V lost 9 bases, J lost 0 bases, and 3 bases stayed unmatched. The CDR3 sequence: CASRTGLNTEAFF. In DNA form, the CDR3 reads TGTGCCAGTCGGACAGGGTTGAACACTGAAGCTTTCTTT.

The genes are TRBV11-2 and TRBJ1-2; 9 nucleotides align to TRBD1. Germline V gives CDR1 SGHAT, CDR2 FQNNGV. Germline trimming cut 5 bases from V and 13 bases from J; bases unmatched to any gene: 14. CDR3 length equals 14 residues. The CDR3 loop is CASSPPTGGRSVTF. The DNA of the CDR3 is TGTGCCAGCAGCCCTCCGACAGGGGGTCGGTCGGTCACCTTC.

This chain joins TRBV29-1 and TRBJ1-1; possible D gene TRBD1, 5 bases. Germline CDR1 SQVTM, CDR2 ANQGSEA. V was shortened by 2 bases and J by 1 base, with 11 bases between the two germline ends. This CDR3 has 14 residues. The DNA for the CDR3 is TGCAGCGTTGAATATCCAGGGCGGAACACTGAAGCTTTCTTT. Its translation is CSVEYPGRNTEAFF.

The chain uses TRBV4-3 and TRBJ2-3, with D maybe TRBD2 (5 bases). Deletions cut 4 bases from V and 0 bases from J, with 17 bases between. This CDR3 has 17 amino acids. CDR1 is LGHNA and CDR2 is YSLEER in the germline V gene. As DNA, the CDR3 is TGCGCCAGCAGCCCGAAAGTGAGGGCTCCTAGCACAGATACGCAGTATTTT. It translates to CASSPKVRAPSTDTQYF.

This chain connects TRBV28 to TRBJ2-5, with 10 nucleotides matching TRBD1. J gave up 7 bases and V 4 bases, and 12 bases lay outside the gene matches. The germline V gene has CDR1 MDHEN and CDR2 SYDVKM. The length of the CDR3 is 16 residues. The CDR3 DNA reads TGTGCCAGCAGTTCGCCGACAGGGGGCCCACGGAGGACCCAGTACTTC. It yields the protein CASSSPTGGPRRTQYF. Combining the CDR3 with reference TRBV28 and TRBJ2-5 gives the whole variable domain DVKVTQSSRYLVKRTGEKVFLECVQDMDHENMFWYRQDPGLGLRLIYFSYDVKMKEKGDIPEGYSVSREKKERFSLILESASTNQTSMYLCASSSPTGGPRRTQYFGPGTRLLVL.

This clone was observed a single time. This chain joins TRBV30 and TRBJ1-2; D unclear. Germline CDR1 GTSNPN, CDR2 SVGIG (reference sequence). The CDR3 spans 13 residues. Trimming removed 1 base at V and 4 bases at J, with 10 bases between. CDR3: CAWSEVSAYGYTF. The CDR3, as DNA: TGTGCCTGGAGTGAGGTCTCCGCCTATGGCTACACCTTC.

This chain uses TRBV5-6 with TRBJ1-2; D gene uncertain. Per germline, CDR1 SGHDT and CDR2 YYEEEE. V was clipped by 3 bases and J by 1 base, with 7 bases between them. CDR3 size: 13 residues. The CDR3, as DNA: TGTGCCAGCAGCTCTGCACTTAACTATGGCTACACCTTC. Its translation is CASSSALNYGYTF.

As DNA, the CDR3 is TGTGCCAGCAGCGAACAAGGACTAGCGGGGGGGCTGTACGAGCAGTACTTC. Translating gives CASSEQGLAGGLYEQYF. The V and J genes are TRBV2 and TRBJ2-7; 15 bases agree with TRBD2. The germline CDR1 and CDR2 sequences are SNHLY and FYNNEI. The CDR3 runs 17 residues. The J segment lost 4 bases and the V segment lost 6 bases, leaving 10 bases of the junction unmatched. The full variable domain, its missing parts supplied by reference TRBV2 and TRBJ2-7, is EPEVTQTPSHQVTQMGQEVILRCVPISNHLYFYWYRQILGQKVEFLVSFYNNEISEKSEIFDDQFSVERPDGSNFTLKIRSTKLEDSAMYFCASSEQGLAGGLYEQYFGPGTRLTVT.

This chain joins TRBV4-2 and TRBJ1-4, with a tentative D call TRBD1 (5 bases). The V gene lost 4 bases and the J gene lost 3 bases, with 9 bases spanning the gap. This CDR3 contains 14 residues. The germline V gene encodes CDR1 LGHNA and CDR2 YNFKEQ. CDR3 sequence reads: CASSPQTANEKLFF. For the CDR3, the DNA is TGTGCCAGCAGCCCACAGACAGCTAATGAAAAACTGTTTTTT.

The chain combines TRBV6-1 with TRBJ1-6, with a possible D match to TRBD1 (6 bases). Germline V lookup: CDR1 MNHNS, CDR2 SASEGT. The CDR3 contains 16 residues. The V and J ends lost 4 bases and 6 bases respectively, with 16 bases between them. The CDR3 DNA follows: TGTGCCAGCAGTGGGAAAGGGGGGCGAATTAATTCACCCCTCCACTTT. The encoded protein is CASSGKGGRINSPLHF.

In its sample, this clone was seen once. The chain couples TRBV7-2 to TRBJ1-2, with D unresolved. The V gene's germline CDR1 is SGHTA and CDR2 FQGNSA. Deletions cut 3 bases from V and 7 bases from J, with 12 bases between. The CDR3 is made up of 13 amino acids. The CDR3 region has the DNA TGTGCCAGCAGCTTTGGGGTTCGGGTTGGCTACACCTTC. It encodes CASSFGVRVGYTF. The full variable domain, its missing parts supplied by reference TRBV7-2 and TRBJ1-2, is GAGVSQSPSNKVTEKGKDVELRCDPISGHTALYWYRQSLGQGLEFLIYFQGNSAPDKSGLPSDRFSAERTGGSVSTLTIQRTQQEDSAVYLCASSFGVRVGYTFGSGTRLTVV.